The clone carrying this T cell receptor beta chain was seen more than once but under ten times. What it binds is unknown. V shed 6 bases, J shed 3 bases, and the junction held 8 bases outside the gene matches. The CDR3 consists of 15 residues. These data originate in a study of T cells in Graves' hyperthyroidism and ophthalmopathy. Looking at the study overall: Blood was drawn when the patient was first diagnosed and still untreated. Broader study findings: Ophthalmopathy and stable hyperthyroidism were separated by a 13 V-J model.

Ophthalmopathy in the patients scored at least 3 on Clinical Activity Score and at least 4 on NOSPECS grade, lasting under 3 months. The PBMCs were sourced from fresh peripheral blood (about 9.6 ml). TCR beta CDR3 region amplification was performed from RNA transcripts. HTBI primers were used for first-round RT-PCR of the TCR CDR3. TCRdb re-analysed the multiplex PCR reads in MiXCR, keeping a single row per CDR3 protein. The sample records hundreds of thousands of distinct CDR3 sequences, 20% to 25% being singletons. The chain recombines TRBV12-3 or TRBV12-4 with TRBJ1-5; 7 nucleotides match TRBD1. Sequences were obtained from blood. The sequence was collected from a man aged 25 to 45 with Graves' ophthalmopathy. The DNA for the CDR3 is TGTGCCAGCAGGAGGGGACAGAACCCCAATCAGCCCCAGCATTTT. This codes for CASRRGQNPNQPQHF.